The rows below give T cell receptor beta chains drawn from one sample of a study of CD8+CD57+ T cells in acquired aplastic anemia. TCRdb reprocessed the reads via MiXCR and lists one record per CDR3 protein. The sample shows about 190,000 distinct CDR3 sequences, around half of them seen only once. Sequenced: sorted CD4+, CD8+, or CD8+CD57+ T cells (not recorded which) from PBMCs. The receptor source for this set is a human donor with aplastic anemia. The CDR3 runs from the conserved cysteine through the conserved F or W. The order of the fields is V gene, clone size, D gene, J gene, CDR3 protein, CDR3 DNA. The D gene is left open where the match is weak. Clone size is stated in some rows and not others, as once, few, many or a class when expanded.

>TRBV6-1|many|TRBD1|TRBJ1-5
CASSGQGGSQPQHF
TGTGCCAGCAGCGGACAGGGCGGGAGTCAGCCCCAGCATTTT
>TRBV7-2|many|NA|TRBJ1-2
CASSLAGYYGYTF
TGTGCCAGCAGCTTAGCCGGTTACTATGGCTACACCTTC
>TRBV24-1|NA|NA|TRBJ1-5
CATSDSGLSDEQPQHF
TGTGCCACCAGTGATTCAGGGCTTAGCGACGAGCAGCCCCAGCATTTT
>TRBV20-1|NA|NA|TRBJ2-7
CSVRGERDVLVTYEQYF
TGCAGTGTTAGAGGTGAAAGGGACGTCCTCGTAACCTACGAGCAGTACTTC
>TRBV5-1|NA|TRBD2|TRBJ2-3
CASRIPGLETDTQYF
TGCGCCAGCCGAATCCCGGGACTAGAGACAGATACGCAGTATTTT
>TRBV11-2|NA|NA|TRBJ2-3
CASSPGWDWGADTQYF
TGTGCCAGCAGCCCAGGCTGGGACTGGGGGGCAGATACGCAGTATTTT
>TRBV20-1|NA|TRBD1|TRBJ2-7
CSALRKGQGRAYERYF
TGCAGTGCCCTAAGAAAAGGACAGGGTAGGGCCTACGAGCGGTACTTC
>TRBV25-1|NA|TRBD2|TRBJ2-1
CASKGTSGRAYNEQFF
TGTGCCAGCAAAGGTACTAGCGGGAGGGCTTACAATGAGCAGTTCTTC
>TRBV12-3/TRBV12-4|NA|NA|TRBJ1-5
CASSFVSSRQPQHF
TGTGCCAGCAGTTTTGTCAGCTCTCGTCAGCCCCAGCATTTT
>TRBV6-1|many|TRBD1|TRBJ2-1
CASSQGGTGLSNEQFF
TGTGCCAGCAGCCAGGGGGGGACAGGGTTGAGCAATGAGCAGTTCTTC
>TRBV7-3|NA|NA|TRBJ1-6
CASSPGLPPLHF
TGTGCCAGCAGCCCCGGTTTACCACCCCTCCACTTT
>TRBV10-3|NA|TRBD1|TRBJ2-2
CAISEPTGVRGTGELFF
TGTGCCATCAGTGAGCCAACAGGGGTTCGGGGCACCGGGGAGCTGTTTTTT
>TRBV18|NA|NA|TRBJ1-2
CASSPRERSDYGYTF
TGTGCCAGCTCACCCCGAGAGAGGTCAGACTATGGCTACACCTTC
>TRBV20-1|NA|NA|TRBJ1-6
CSSAGCSPLHF
TGCAGTTCTGCAGGGTGTTCACCCCTCCACTTT
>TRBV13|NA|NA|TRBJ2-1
CASSLRRPLRYYNEQFF
TGTGCCAGCAGCCTTAGACGCCCCTTAAGATACTACAATGAGCAGTTCTTC
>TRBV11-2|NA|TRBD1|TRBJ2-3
CASSAGQGIPDTQYF
TGTGCCAGCAGCGCGGGACAGGGCATCCCAGATACGCAGTATTTT
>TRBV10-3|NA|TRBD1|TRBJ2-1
CAITLDRALSYNEQFF
TGTGCCATCACCCTAGACAGGGCTCTCTCCTACAATGAGCAGTTCTTC
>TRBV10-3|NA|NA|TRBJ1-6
CAIKAGAGNNSPLHF
TGTGCCATCAAAGCGGGAGCGGGGAATAATTCACCCCTCCACTTT
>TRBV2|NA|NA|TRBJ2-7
CASSFSKDRYEQYF
TGTGCCAGCAGTTTTTCCAAAGACAGGTACGAGCAGTACTTC
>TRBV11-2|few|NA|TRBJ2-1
CASSLLRSSYNEQFF
TGTGCCAGCAGCTTGCTTCGGAGCTCCTACAATGAGCAGTTCTTC
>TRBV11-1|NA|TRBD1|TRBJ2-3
CASTLGTASTDTQYF
TGTGCCAGCACCCTGGGGACAGCTAGCACAGATACGCAGTATTTT
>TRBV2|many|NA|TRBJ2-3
CASSDAGPAKHTGLSTDTQYF
TGTGCCAGCAGTGACGCTGGGCCAGCCAAGCACACAGGACTAAGCACAGATACGCAGTATTTT
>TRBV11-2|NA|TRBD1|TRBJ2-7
CASWRTGGDEQYF
TGTGCCAGCTGGAGGACAGGAGGCGACGAGCAGTACTTC
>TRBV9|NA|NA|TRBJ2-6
CASGVRGAGANVLTF
TGTGCCAGCGGCGTACGGGGAGCTGGGGCCAACGTCCTGACTTTC
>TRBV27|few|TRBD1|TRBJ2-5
CASSGQGKTQYF
TGTGCCAGCAGCGGACAGGGAAAGACCCAGTACTTC
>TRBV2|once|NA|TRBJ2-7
CASREGGSYEQYF
TGTGCCAGCAGGGAAGGGGGATCCTACGAGCAGTACTTC
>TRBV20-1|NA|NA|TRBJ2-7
CSGSALAGYSYEQYF
TGCAGTGGTTCCGCGCTCGCGGGGTACTCCTACGAGCAGTACTTC
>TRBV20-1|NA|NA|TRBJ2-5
CSARDPGTQYF
TGCAGTGCTAGAGATCCGGGGACCCAGTACTTC
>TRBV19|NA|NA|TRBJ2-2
CASSNKFGELFF
TGTGCCAGTAGCAATAAGTTCGGGGAGCTGTTTTTT
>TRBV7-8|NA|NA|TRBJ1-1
CASSLWSGGQAF
TGTGCCAGCAGCTTATGGTCAGGAGGGCAGGCATTT
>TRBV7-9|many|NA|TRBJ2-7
CASSLFWYEQYF
TGTGCCAGCAGCTTATTCTGGTACGAGCAGTACTTC
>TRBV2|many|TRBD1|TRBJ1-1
CASSLDRMDTEAFF
TGTGCCAGCAGTTTGGACAGGATGGACACTGAAGCTTTCTTT
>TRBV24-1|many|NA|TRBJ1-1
CATSDSKQGNTEAFF
TGTGCCACCAGTGATTCAAAACAGGGAAACACTGAAGCTTTCTTT
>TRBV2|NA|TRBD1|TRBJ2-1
CASRNRGRGNEQFF
TGTGCCAGCAGGAACAGGGGGCGAGGCAATGAGCAGTTCTTC
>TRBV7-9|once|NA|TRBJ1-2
CASSPNVGSYGYTF
TGTGCCAGCAGCCCGAATGTGGGTTCCTATGGCTACACCTTC
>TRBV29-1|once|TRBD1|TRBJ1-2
CSVGAGGYGYTF
TGCAGCGTTGGGGCAGGGGGATATGGCTACACCTTC
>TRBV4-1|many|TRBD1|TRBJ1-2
CASSASGQGNYGYTF
TGCGCCAGCAGCGCGTCGGGACAGGGGAACTATGGCTACACCTTC
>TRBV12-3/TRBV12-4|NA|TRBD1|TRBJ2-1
CASSSGQGLFF
TGTGCCAGCAGTTCCGGACAGGGGCTGTTCTTC
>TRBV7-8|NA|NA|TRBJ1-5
CASSFEYSNQPQHF
TGTGCCAGCAGCTTTGAATATAGCAATCAGCCCCAGCATTTT